The TCR beta chain under discussion was sequenced for a study of blood T cell repertoires in COVID-19. On the study more broadly: Collection of acute and convalescent COVID-19 samples took place in the United States, Italy and Spain. T cells, B-cell-depleted T cells, or PBMCs supplied cDNA or gDNA.

There are 11 residues in the CDR3. Trimming cost V 4 bases and J 5 bases, with 5 bases left between them. The germline CDR1 and CDR2 sequences are MNHNY and SVGAGI (reference sequence). In the original workflow: Nucleated cell counts were estimated from reference gene primer amplification. Method: immunoSEQ multiplex PCR; TCRdb's copy keeps in-frame clones and lacks some. V and J calls plus clone size are reproduced from that table; the DNA served to infer D and trimming. The table lists under 300,000 clones, roughly 80% of them singletons. The sequenced material came from peripheral blood. This clonotype was obtained from an older woman with active or convalescent COVID-19. The chain uses TRBV6-6 and TRBJ2-5; D unresolved. The CDR3 nucleotides are TGTGCCAGCAGTTTTCAGGAGACCCAGTACTTC. Its protein product is CASSFQETQYF.